One and the same sample provided the 29 T cell receptor beta chains below, sequenced in a study of T cell responses to AZD1222 COVID-19 vaccine. Assay: immunoSEQ multiplex PCR; the TCRdb copy retains only in-frame clones and omits some. The table lists about 140,000 clones, 85% to 90% of them singletons. Sequences were derived from peripheral blood, sampled on day 0 of AZD1222 vaccination. Receptor source: an adult in good health.

V usage is TRBV19 and J usage is TRBJ2-6; D is possibly TRBD1 or TRBD2 (5 bases each). The germline V gene has CDR1 LNHDA and CDR2 SQIVND (reference sequence). Trimming cost V 6 bases and J 2 bases, with 20 bases left between them. This CDR3 has 18 residues. The CDR3 sequence is CASRTQGTGWPGANVLTF. CDR3 nucleotides: TGTGCCAGTAGAACCCAAGGGACGGGGTGGCCTGGGGCCAACGTCCTGACTTTC.

The chain has TRBV5-1 and TRBJ2-1; 10 bases agree with TRBD2. The ends lost 4 bases at V and 8 bases at J; junction bases unmatched: 9. The germline V gene has CDR1 SGHRS and CDR2 YFSETQ. The CDR3 has 15 amino acids. DNA of the CDR3: TGCGCCAGCAGCGCACTAGCGGGACGGTATTATGAGCAGTTCTTC. Residues: CASSALAGRYYEQFF.

This chain connects TRBV5-5 to TRBJ1-3; D remains unclear. V was trimmed by 4 bases and J by 0 bases, leaving 11 bases between them. The CDR3 covers 15 residues. CDR1 and CDR2 from the germline V gene are SGHKS and YYEKEE (reference sequence). The CDR3 sequence: CASSRDFSSGNTIYF. The CDR3 DNA reads TGTGCCAGCAGCCGAGATTTCTCCTCTGGAAACACCATATATTTT.

This chain connects TRBV20-1 to TRBJ1-6; D is ambiguous. This CDR3 contains 10 residues. Germline values: CDR1 DFQATT, CDR2 SNEGSKA (reference sequence). Trimming removed 5 bases from V and 9 bases from J, with 5 bases in between. The CDR3 DNA follows: TGCAGTGCTTTAGGTTCACCCCTCCACTTT. Translating gives CSALGSPLHF.

V gene TRBV5-6 combines with J gene TRBJ2-7, with 11 bases identical to TRBD2. The CDR3 sequence is 15 residues long. The V gene end was trimmed by 6 bases and the J gene end by 0 bases; junction bases not matched to a gene: 5. From germline, CDR1 is SGHDT and CDR2 YYEEEE. CDR3 in DNA: TGTGCCAGCACGAAGACTAGCGGGGACTCCTACGAGCAGTACTTC. Its protein product is CASTKTSGDSYEQYF.

The chain links TRBV3-1 (or the pseudogene TRBV3-2) to TRBJ1-2; the match to TRBD1 covers 9 bases. Germline V CDR1 and CDR2: LGHDT, YNNKEL (reference sequence). This CDR3 region has 13 residues. V shed 4 bases, J shed 8 bases, and the junction held 5 bases outside the gene matches. The CDR3 nucleotides are TGTGCCAGCAGCCCGACAGGGGGAGGGGGCTACACCTTC. It is translated as CASSPTGGGGYTF.

The chain combines TRBV9 with TRBJ1-2; unclear D gene. Trimming removed 4 bases from V and 7 bases from J, with 14 bases in between. CDR3 length equals 13 residues. Per germline, CDR1 SGDLS and CDR2 YYNGEE. The CDR3 sequence: CASSPKRGGGYTF. The CDR3 DNA sequence: TGTGCCAGCAGCCCAAAGCGGGGAGGTGGCTACACCTTC.

The V and J genes are TRBV6-5 and TRBJ1-4, with TRBD1 matching 7 bases. V was clipped by 4 bases and J by 8 bases; unmatched bases: 10. The CDR3 spans 15 residues. The V gene's germline CDR1 is MNHEY and CDR2 SVGAGI. The CDR3 DNA follows: TGTGCCAGCAGTTCGGTAGGGGGCAATGGGGAAAAACTGTTTTTT. It is translated as CASSSVGGNGEKLFF.

The V and J genes are TRBV4-3 and TRBJ2-3; TRBD1 agrees at 7 bases. The junction had 6 bases not matched to a gene; V was cut back by 3 bases and J by 3 bases. Germline-derived CDR1 and CDR2 are LGHNA and YSLEER. The CDR3 is 15 amino acids. The chain's CDR3 is CASSHRQGMTDTQYF. CDR3 nucleotides: TGCGCCAGCAGCCATAGACAGGGAATGACAGATACGCAGTATTTT.

V usage is TRBV5-1 and J usage is TRBJ1-5; tentatively, D is TRBD1 (6 bases). Trimming removed 0 bases at V and 3 bases at J, with 10 bases between. The CDR3 contains 15 residues. CDR1 SGHRS and CDR2 YFSETQ come from the germline V gene. As DNA, the CDR3 is TGCGCCAGCAGCTTGGATACAGGGATCAATCAGCCCCAGCATTTT. This encodes CASSLDTGINQPQHF.

V gene TRBV10-3 combines with J gene TRBJ2-7; TRBD1 aligns across 9 bases. Losses at the gene ends were 6 bases for V and 0 bases for J; bases not matched to a gene: 9. The CDR3 extends over 16 amino acids. Germline values: CDR1 ENHRY, CDR2 SYGVKD. Here the CDR3 reads CAIRNVGQGRSYEQYF. The CDR3 DNA follows: TGTGCCATCAGGAATGTCGGACAGGGGCGCTCCTACGAGCAGTACTTC.

This clone turned up a few times. The CDR3 here is CASSQNRGRVNTEAFF. The CDR3 nucleotides read TGTGCCAGCAGCCAAAACAGGGGGCGCGTGAACACTGAAGCTTTCTTT. V is TRBV3-1 (or the pseudogene TRBV3-2) and J is TRBJ1-1; TRBD1 matches at 9 bases. Germline lookup yields CDR1 LGHDT and CDR2 YNNKEL (reference sequence). J was trimmed by 0 bases and V by 2 bases; bases with no gene match: 4. The length of the CDR3 is 16 residues.

This clone occurred once. V is TRBV27 and J is TRBJ2-7; 7 bases line up with TRBD1. The germline V gene encodes CDR1 MNHEY and CDR2 SMNVEV (reference sequence). J lost 3 bases, V lost 5 bases, and 7 bases had no gene match. CDR3 size: 14 residues. CDR3: CASSDGQVIYEQYF. The CDR3 nucleotides are TGTGCCAGCAGTGACGGACAGGTAATCTACGAGCAGTACTTC.

The chain uses TRBV27 and TRBJ1-1, with TRBD1 as a possible D gene (6 bases). The CDR3 runs to 14 residues. V was pared by 7 bases and J by 5 bases, with 17 bases between. CDR1 and CDR2 (germline): MNHEY, SMNVEV (reference sequence). This CDR3 is CASNWGPAGTEAFF. CDR3 coding DNA: TGTGCCAGCAATTGGGGGCCAGCCGGGACTGAAGCTTTCTTT.

This sequence joins TRBV19 and TRBJ2-7; 9 bases align to TRBD2. CDR1 and CDR2 (germline): LNHDA, SQIVND (reference sequence). The CDR3 sequence is 13 residues long. The trim removed 6 bases at V and 1 base at J, leaving 1 base unmatched. DNA for the CDR3: TGTGCCAGTAGCGCGGGAGGGTCCTACGAGCAGTACTTC. Amino acids: CASSAGGSYEQYF.

The chain combines TRBV3-1 (or the pseudogene TRBV3-2) with TRBJ2-1, with TRBD2 matching 9 bases. V shed 0 bases, J shed 0 bases, and the junction held 3 bases outside the gene matches. There are 17 residues in the CDR3. Germline assignment: CDR1 LGHDT and CDR2 YNNKEL (reference sequence). CDR3 sequence (DNA): TGTGCCAGCAGCCAAGATGTTAGCGGGAGCTCCTACAATGAGCAGTTCTTC. Protein sequence: CASSQDVSGSSYNEQFF.

The V call is TRBV28, the J call TRBJ1-5, with no clear D. Germline V CDR1 and CDR2: MDHEN, SYDVKM. V shed 7 bases and J shed 6 bases, with 13 bases lying between them. The CDR3 length is 13 residues. The DNA for the CDR3 is TGTGCCAGCACCGTCTTAGGGTTTCAGCCCCAGCATTTT. It is translated as CASTVLGFQPQHF.

The chain uses TRBV6-5 and TRBJ1-2, with 7 bases aligning to TRBD1. This CDR3 has 13 residues. Looked up from germline, CDR1 is MNHEY and CDR2 is SVGAGI. Trimming cost V 7 bases and J 8 bases; bases outside gene matches: 10. Here the CDR3 DNA reads TGTGCCAGCACTTTGACAGGGATGGGCGGCTACACCTTC. The encoded protein is CASTLTGMGGYTF.

The chain joins TRBV28 to TRBJ2-7, with TRBD2 matching over 7 bases. The J segment lost 9 bases and the V segment lost 2 bases, leaving 13 bases of the junction unmatched. Germline V CDR1 and CDR2: MDHEN, SYDVKM. The CDR3 runs to 15 residues. The CDR3 reads CASSLGGLSLPRQYF. The CDR3 nucleotides are TGTGCCAGCAGTTTAGGGGGACTAAGTCTACCCCGGCAGTACTTC.

The chain uses TRBV4-1 and TRBJ1-1, with D maybe TRBD1 (5 bases). CDR1 and CDR2 (germline): MGHRA, YSYEKL. The V end lost 3 bases, the J end lost 2 bases, and 13 bases lay between the germline ends. The CDR3 has 15 residues. In nucleotides, the CDR3 is TGCGCCAGCAGCCAGCGAGACAGATTAAACACTGAAGCTTTCTTT. Encoded protein: CASSQRDRLNTEAFF.

This clone has only one observation. V usage is TRBV24-1 and J usage is TRBJ2-1, with TRBD2 identical over 10 bases. The CDR3 spans 16 residues. J gave up 2 bases and V 3 bases, and 3 bases lay outside the gene matches. The germline V gene encodes CDR1 KGHDR and CDR2 SFDVKD. The CDR3 is CATSDELAGTYNEQFF. DNA of the CDR3: TGTGCCACCAGTGATGAACTAGCGGGAACCTACAATGAGCAGTTCTTC.

The J gene is TRBJ1-1, the V gene TRBV3-1 (or the pseudogene TRBV3-2); 7 bases are shared with TRBD1. The CDR3 loop spans 13 amino acids. In germline, CDR1 is LGHDT, CDR2 YNNKEL (reference sequence). After removal of 5 bases from V and 7 bases from J, the junction contained 7 bases not matched to a gene. Here the CDR3 DNA reads TGTGCCAGCAGCTATTTACAGGGGTATGAAGCTTTCTTT. Amino acid sequence: CASSYLQGYEAFF.

This clone was found a few times. The chain combines TRBV30 with TRBJ1-5, with TRBD1 matching over 7 bases. From germline, CDR1 is GTSNPN and CDR2 SVGIG (reference sequence). V shed 3 bases, J shed 9 bases, and the junction held 8 bases outside the gene matches. This CDR3 spans 13 amino acids. The CDR3 spells CAWSGDSRGPQHF. In DNA, the CDR3 is TGTGCCTGGAGCGGGGACAGTAGAGGGCCCCAGCATTTT.

CDR3: CASRVYRNTEAFF. In nucleotides, the CDR3 is TGTGCCAGCAGGGTATATCGTAACACTGAAGCTTTCTTT. The chain links TRBV7-8 to TRBJ1-1, with D unclear. The germline CDR1 and CDR2 sequences are SGHVS and FQNEAQ. The CDR3 is 13 residues long. V dropped 6 bases and J dropped 2 bases, with 10 bases sitting between them.

The gene calls are TRBV4-3 and TRBJ2-1; D is perhaps TRBD1 (6 bases). Per the germline V gene, CDR1 is LGHNA and CDR2 is YSLEER. The germline V and J ends were trimmed by 2 bases and 8 bases, with 13 bases remaining between them. The CDR3 runs 14 residues. The CDR3 region is CASSQWQGWDEQFF. The CDR3 DNA follows: TGCGCCAGCAGCCAATGGCAGGGGTGGGATGAGCAGTTCTTC.

The chain uses TRBV11-2 and TRBJ1-1; possibly TRBD1 for D (5 bases). V shed 5 bases and J shed 1 base, with 8 bases lying between them. CDR3 size: 13 residues. From germline, CDR1 is SGHAT and CDR2 FQNNGV. This CDR3 reads CASSTQGNTEAFF. The CDR3 nucleotides read TGTGCCAGCAGCACCCAGGGGAACACTGAAGCTTTCTTT.

In this sample, this clone turned up once. Relative to the germline gene, one junction end is altered; a read error may explain this. The rearrangement links TRBV9 to TRBJ1-6, with 8 bases aligning to TRBD1. Germline CDR1 and CDR2: SGDLS and YYNGEE. CDR3 length equals 13 residues. The CDR3 spells CASRGQDNSALHF. Written as DNA, the CDR3 is TGTGCCAGCAGGGGACAGGATAATTCAGCCCTCCACTTT.

This chain connects TRBV6-2 or TRBV6-3 to TRBJ1-2; 11 bases are a match to TRBD1. V lost 6 bases and J lost 0; bases outside the gene matches: 12. The germline gives CDR1 MNHEY, CDR2 SVGEGT. The CDR3 loop spans 18 amino acids. The CDR3 region is CASSPGQGANFANYGYTF. The CDR3 DNA reads as TGTGCCAGCAGCCCTGGACAGGGGGCGAATTTCGCTAACTATGGCTACACCTTC.

V is TRBV10-2 and J is TRBJ1-1; D is unclear. The germline gives CDR1 WSHSY, CDR2 SAAADI. Trimming shortened V by 3 bases and J by 4 bases, and 15 bases separated the two germline ends. This CDR3 comprises 15 residues. The CDR3, as DNA: TGCGCCAGCAGTGACCACTCGGCGGCGGGCACTGAAGCTTTCTTT. This sequence encodes CASSDHSAAGTEAFF.